The 20 T cell receptor delta chains presented below share a single source sample, sequenced in a study of gamma-delta T cells after stem cell transplantation. TCRdb called clones from the RT-PCR reads again using CATT. The sample has just over 2,000 delta-chain clones; 24% are singletons. What was sequenced was gamma-delta T cells. Every receptor here comes from a human donor. It is not recorded whose cells these are; they may come from a transplant donor.

This clone qualifies as medium-sized. The rearrangement links TRDV2 to TRDJ1, with 8 positions matching TRDD3. The germline gives CDR1 GEAIGNYY, CDR2 EKD. The CDR3 covers 17 residues. V was pared by 0 bases and J by 0 bases, with 8 bases of the junction left unmatched. In DNA, the CDR3 is TGTGCCTGTGACACCGTACTGGGGGCTCCGTACACCGATAAACTCATCTTT. This translates into CACDTVLGAPYTDKLIF.

In this sample, this clone is large (0.1 to 1%). The sample contains more than one DNA sequence encoding this CDR3. This chain connects TRDV2 to TRDJ1; possibly TRDD3 for D (6 bases). Trimming pared 1 base from V and 6 bases from J, leaving 11 bases between. In germline, CDR1 is GEAIGNYY, CDR2 EKD. The CDR3 is made up of 13 amino acids. The CDR3: CACDTWDSHKLIF. In nucleotides, the CDR3 is TGTGCCTGTGACACTTGGGATAGCCATAAACTCATCTTT.

Notes on this clone: The TCRdb protein, from a much larger clone, departs from this DNA's translation at residue 10, likely by read error; the protein shown derives from the DNA. The V call is TRDV2, the J call TRDJ1; 11 nucleotides align to TRDD3. V trimming: 1 base; J trimming: 1 base; junction bases outside the gene matches: 4. This CDR3 contains 16 residues. In germline, CDR1 is GEAIGNYY, CDR2 EKD. As DNA, the CDR3 is TGTGCCTGTGACACGGTGGGGGATACGTGCACCGATAAACTCATCTTT. Its translation: CACDTVGDTCTDKLIF.

As concerns this clone: It is likely a read error: a sequence one base away is far more abundant. The sample contains more than one DNA sequence encoding this CDR3. This chain joins TRDV2 and TRDJ1; 9 nucleotides align to TRDD3. Looked up from germline, CDR1 is GEAIGNYY and CDR2 is EKD. CDR3 length: 18 residues. Germline trimming cut 3 bases from V and 0 bases from J; bases unmatched to any gene: 13. CDR3 in DNA: TGTGCCTGTGACTACTTACTGGGGGACACCACTTACACCGATAAACTCATCTTT. As protein: CACDYLLGDTTYTDKLIF.

This clone came up a few times. This may arise from a read error, as a much more abundant clone is one base away. Other DNA sequences in this sample translate to the same CDR3. This chain links TRDV2 with TRDJ1; TRDD3 aligns across 9 bases. In germline, CDR1 is GEAIGNYY, CDR2 EKD. The CDR3 extends over 18 amino acids. The CDR3 reads CACDTLLGEMRYTDKLIF. The CDR3 coding sequence is TGTGCCTGCGACACTTTACTGGGGGAGATGCGGTACACCGATAAACTCATCTTT.

Regarding this clone: A far larger clone differs by one base, so this is likely a read error. The chain links TRDV2 to TRDJ1; TRDD3 matches at 11 bases. Germline V CDR1 and CDR2: GEAIGNYY, EKD. The length of the CDR3 is 14 residues. The CDR3 reads CARDLLGDKDKLIF. The DNA of the CDR3 is TGTGCCCGTGACTTACTGGGGGATAAAGATAAACTCATCTTT.

V gene TRAV29/DV5 combines with J gene TRDJ1; the match to TRDD3 covers 10 bases. The CDR3 is 17 amino acids. Trimming took 2 bases from V and 2 from J; bases not matched to a gene: 12. Germline CDR1 NSMFDY, CDR2 ISSIKDK. CDR3 DNA sequence: TGTGCAGCAAGAGACCTAAAGGGGGGATACGAGACCGATAAACTCATCTTT. Protein: CAARDLKGGYETDKLIF.

To note about this clone: This clone may be a read error of a much larger clone one base away. This CDR3 is also generated by other DNA sequences in the sample. This chain joins TRDV2 and TRDJ1; the match to TRDD3 covers 8 bases. The CDR3 spans 16 residues. Germline-derived CDR1 and CDR2 are GEAIGNYY and EKD. V trimming: 7 bases; J trimming: 0 bases; junction bases outside the gene matches: 12. Here the CDR3 DNA reads TGTGCCTGCGACTCGTTACTGGGGATACACACCGATAAACTCATCTTT. Its protein product is CACDSLLGIHTDKLIF.

Concerning this clone: This may be a read error: a much more frequent sequence differs by one nucleotide. The rearrangement uses TRDV2 and TRDJ3; 9 bases map to TRDD3. Per the germline V gene, CDR1 is GEAIGNYY and CDR2 is EKD. V shed 6 bases and J 0 bases; nucleotides not matched to a gene: 23. This CDR3 is 23 amino acids long. The CDR3 reads CACNDVGDKRGPFTSWDTRQMFF. Written as DNA, the CDR3 is TGTGCCTGTAACGATGTGGGGGATAAGAGAGGGCCCTTTACCTCCTGGGACACCCGACAGATGTTTTTC.

This clone is medium-sized (0.01 to 0.1%). The J gene is TRDJ1, the V gene TRDV2, with TRDD3 matching over 7 bases. The V gene end was trimmed by 0 bases and the J gene end by 3 bases; junction bases not matched to a gene: 27. The CDR3 contains 22 residues. The germline V gene has CDR1 GEAIGNYY and CDR2 EKD. DNA of the CDR3: TGTGCCTGTGACACCCTGCAAGCCAAATCGCCCCCTGGGGGCCCAAAGGCCGATAAACTCATCTTT. It specifies CACDTLQAKSPPGGPKADKLIF.

This clone was observed a handful of times. One junction end does not reproduce the germline sequence, and a read error may be involved. The CDR3 DNA reads TGTGCCTGTGACACCCTGTCCCTCAGGGGACCACTGGGGGCCAAACCCGATAAACTCATCTTC. The encoded protein is CACDTLSLRGPLGAKPDKLIF. The chain uses TRDV2 and TRDJ1; 8 bases are shared with TRDD3. This CDR3 is 21 amino acids long. CDR1 and CDR2 (germline): GEAIGNYY, EKD.

Points on this clone: A far larger clone is one base from this, pointing to a likely read error. Other DNA sequences in this specimen translate into the identical CDR3. The chain couples TRDV2 to TRDJ1, with D perhaps TRDD3 (5 bases). Between the trimmed V and J ends, which lost 0 bases and 4 bases, there was a span of 17 bases. This CDR3 spans 16 amino acids. Germline V gene sequence: CDR1 GEAIGNYY, CDR2 EKD. CDR3: CACDTVGMRGRDKLIF. The DNA for the CDR3 is TGTGCCTGTGACACCGTTGGGATGAGAGGGCGCGATAAACTCATCTTT.

The chain recombines TRDV1 with TRDJ1; TRDD3 matches at 8 bases. The CDR3 loop spans 24 amino acids. The V segment lost 5 bases and the J segment 1 base; nucleotides outside the gene matches: 33. Looked up from germline, CDR1 is TSWWSYY and CDR2 is QGS. Here the CDR3 reads CALGTPNPSSSYLGESGITDKLIF. The CDR3, as DNA: TGTGCTCTTGGGACCCCCAACCCTTCTTCCTCGTATCTGGGGGAGTCAGGTATCACCGATAAACTCATCTTT.

The chain links TRDV1 to TRDJ1; D not certain. Between the trimmed V and J ends, which lost 2 bases and 0 bases, there was a span of 16 bases. This CDR3 region has 17 residues. The germline gives CDR1 TSWWSYY, CDR2 QGS. The CDR3 region has the DNA TGTGCTCTTGGGGAAAATACTCGGAGACGGTACACCGATAAACTCATCTTT. Protein: CALGENTRRRYTDKLIF.

With regard to this clone: One base separates it from a far larger clone, so it is likely a read error. This chain connects TRDV2 to TRDJ1; 9 bases are a match to TRDD3. This CDR3 contains 19 residues. From germline, CDR1 is GEAIGNYY and CDR2 EKD. With V trimmed by 3 bases and J by 0 bases, 16 bases remained unmatched. CDR3 protein: CACDSIQFWLGDDTDKLIF. DNA for the CDR3: TGTGCCTGTGACTCTATACAATTCTGGCTGGGGGATGACACCGATAAACTCATCTTT.

This clone is medium-sized. The CDR3 spells CACDHLLGDTNTDKLIF. The CDR3, as DNA: TGTGCCTGTGACCATCTTTTGGGGGATACCAACACCGATAAACTCATCTTT. The rearrangement joins TRDV2 to TRDJ1; TRDD3 aligns across 10 bases. After removal of 3 bases from V and 0 bases from J, the junction contained 9 bases not matched to a gene. CDR1 is GEAIGNYY and CDR2 is EKD in the germline V gene. The CDR3 has 17 amino acids.

A remark on this clone: This likely traces to a read error, being one base from a far larger clone. CDR3 amino acids: CACDNLGDTLRYTDRLIF. DNA for the CDR3: TGTGCCTGTGATAACCTGGGGGATACGCTACGGTACACCGATAGACTCATCTTT. V is TRDV2 and J is TRDJ1; 12 bases are shared with TRDD3. The germline CDR1 and CDR2 sequences are GEAIGNYY and EKD. This CDR3 is built from 18 residues.

A few counts support this clone. The chain has TRDV2 and TRDJ3, with 7 bases matching TRDD3. Trimming at V came to 0 bases and at J to 2 bases, leaving 12 bases not matched to a gene. Germline assignment: CDR1 GEAIGNYY and CDR2 EKD. The CDR3 runs to 20 residues. CDR3 coding DNA: TGTGCCTGTGACACCCCCGGTGCAGGGGGATCCACCTGGGACACCCGACAGATGTTTTTC. Translating it yields CACDTPGAGGSTWDTRQMFF.

This clone is deemed medium-sized. This chain connects TRDV1 to TRDJ1; 9 bases fit TRDD3. CDR1 and CDR2 (germline): TSWWSYY, QGS. V shed 4 bases and J 4 bases; nucleotides not matched to a gene: 19. The CDR3 totals 19 residues. The CDR3 here is CALGGSRGGGYPQFDKLIF. In DNA form, the CDR3 reads TGTGCTCTTGGGGGGTCCCGCGGCGGGGGATACCCACAATTCGATAAACTCATCTTT.

By its share, this clone is medium-sized. The rearrangement links TRDV1 to TRDJ1, with a possible D match to TRDD2 (5 bases). The ends were cut back, 4 bases at V and 7 bases at J, with 25 bases in the middle. Germline V gene lookup returns CDR1 TSWWSYY and CDR2 QGS. CDR3 length: 17 residues. The CDR3 DNA reads TGTGCTCTTGGGGGACCTTCGAGGCTTGAGGTGTTGGGTAAACTCATCTTT. This sequence encodes CALGGPSRLEVLGKLIF.